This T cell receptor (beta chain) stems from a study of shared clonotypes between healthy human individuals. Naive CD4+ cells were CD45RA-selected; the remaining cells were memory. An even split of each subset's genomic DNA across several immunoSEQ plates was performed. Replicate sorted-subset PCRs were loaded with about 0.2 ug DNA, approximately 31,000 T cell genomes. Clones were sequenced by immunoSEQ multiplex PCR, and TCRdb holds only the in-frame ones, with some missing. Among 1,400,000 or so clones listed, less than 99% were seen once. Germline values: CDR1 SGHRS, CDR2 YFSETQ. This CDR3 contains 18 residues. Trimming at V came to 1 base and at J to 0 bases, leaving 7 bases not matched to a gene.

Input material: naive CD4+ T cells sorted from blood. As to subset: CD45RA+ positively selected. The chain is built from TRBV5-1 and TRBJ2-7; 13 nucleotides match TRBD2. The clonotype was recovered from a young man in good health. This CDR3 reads CASSLRGGLAGVSYEQYF. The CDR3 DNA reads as TGCGCCAGCAGCTTGAGGGGTGGACTAGCGGGAGTCTCCTACGAGCAGTACTTC.